These 3 T cell receptor beta chains originate from one sample sequenced in a study of OX40 agonist ivuxolimab in advanced cancers. TCRdb's table, derived via immunoSEQ multiplex PCR, lists solely in-frame clones and lacks some. The table includes 76,000 or so clones, 70% to 90% detected once. The material sequenced was CD4+ or CD8+ T cells sorted from blood, taken in a trial of the OX40 agonist ivuxolimab. The receptor source for this set is an adult with an advanced solid tumor such as melanoma, head and neck, liver or kidney cancer.

The V and J genes are TRBV6-6 and TRBJ2-7; 8 bases line up with TRBD1. The germline V gene has CDR1 MNHNY and CDR2 SVGAGI (reference sequence). The CDR3 has 15 residues. The trim removed 8 bases at V and 4 bases at J, leaving 13 bases unmatched. In DNA, the CDR3 is TGTGCCAGCGCCCCAGGAGGGACAGGCGAATACGAGCAGTACTTC. It specifies CASAPGGTGEYEQYF.

CDR3 nucleotides: TGTGCCAGCTCACCATCCATTGGTCTGGGCGAAGCTTTCTTT. This gives the protein CASSPSIGLGEAFF. The chain couples TRBV18 to TRBJ1-1; no reliable D call. CDR3 size: 14 residues. The ends were cut back, 2 bases at V and 8 bases at J, with 15 bases in the middle. The germline V gene has CDR1 KGHSH and CDR2 LQKENI.

The chain is built from TRBV6-1 and TRBJ2-1; no clear D gene. CDR1 and CDR2 from the germline V gene are MNHNS and SASEGT. This CDR3 is built from 10 residues. V lost 3 bases and J lost 8, with 2 bases in between. The CDR3 region is CASSEYEQFF. The CDR3 DNA reads TGTGCCAGCAGTGAGTATGAGCAGTTCTTC.